These 26 T cell receptor beta chains were all obtained from the same sample, sequenced in a study of T cell responses to AZD1222 COVID-19 vaccine. Profiling relied on immunoSEQ multiplex PCR, and the TCRdb table lists in-frame clones only, not all of them. The data hold 70,000 to 85,000 clones, with around four fifths observed a single time. Sequencing used peripheral blood, obtained 28 days after the second AZD1222 dose. These receptors all come from an adult who received the AZD1222 COVID-19 vaccine.

The V call is TRBV28, the J call TRBJ2-7, with D perhaps TRBD1 (6 bases). Looked up from germline, CDR1 is MDHEN and CDR2 is SYDVKM. The CDR3 has 15 residues. V was pared by 6 bases and J by 3 bases, with 18 bases between. Here the CDR3 DNA reads TGTGCCAGCAGCGTTCCTTTGGGACAAGACTACGAGCAGTACTTC. It is translated as CASSVPLGQDYEQYF.

The V gene is TRBV18, the J gene TRBJ1-4; no reliable D call. Looked up from germline, CDR1 is KGHSH and CDR2 is LQKENI. With 2 bases removed from V and 7 bases from J, the gap between germline ends came to 11 bases. CDR3 size: 14 residues. CDR3 DNA: TGTGCCAGCTCACCAGGGCGAAGGAGTGAAAAACTGTTTTTT. It codes for CASSPGRRSEKLFF. The variable domain in full, with the rest retrieved from reference TRBV18 and TRBJ1-4, is NAGVMQNPRHLVRRRGQEARLRCSPMKGHSHVYWYRQLPEEGLKFMVYLQKENIIDESGMPKERFSAEFPKEGPSILRIQQVVRGDSAAYFCASSPGRRSEKLFFGSGTQLSVL.

V usage is TRBV6-5 and J usage is TRBJ1-1; D unclear. V was shortened by 5 bases and J by 5 bases, with 9 bases between the two germline ends. The CDR3 runs 12 residues. Per germline, CDR1 MNHEY and CDR2 SVGAGI. The CDR3 here is CASSPGSTEAFF. The CDR3 bases are TGTGCCAGCAGTCCCGGTAGTACTGAAGCTTTCTTT.

This clone was counted a single time. CDR3 sequence reads: CSAISVGEQFF. CDR3 DNA: TGCAGTGCTATAAGCGTGGGTGAGCAGTTCTTC. This chain joins TRBV20-1 and TRBJ2-1, with D unresolved. Germline V gives CDR1 DFQATT, CDR2 SNEGSKA (reference sequence). The V end was cut by 4 bases, the J end by 9 bases, with 10 bases between. The CDR3 length is 11 residues.

V usage is TRBV7-2 and J usage is TRBJ2-3; no definite D call. V was pared by 4 bases and J by 0 bases, with 5 bases between. The V gene's germline CDR1 is SGHTA and CDR2 FQGNSA. The CDR3 spans 13 residues. CDR3 sequence: CASSYYSTDTQYF. In DNA form, the CDR3 reads TGTGCCAGCAGCTATTACAGCACAGATACGCAGTATTTT.

The chain couples TRBV7-8 to TRBJ1-2; D remains ambiguous. V shed 5 bases and J shed 4 bases, with 14 bases lying between them. Germline V CDR1 and CDR2: SGHVS, FQNEAQ. The CDR3 runs to 14 residues. The chain's CDR3 is CASSATGVSYGYTF. The CDR3 DNA follows: TGTGCCAGCAGCGCTACCGGGGTCTCCTATGGCTACACCTTC.

J is TRBJ2-1 and V is TRBV14, with TRBD2 matching 10 bases. The CDR3 extends over 18 amino acids. V lost 2 bases to trimming and J lost 10 bases; unmatched junction nucleotides: 17. Per the germline V gene, CDR1 is SGHDN and CDR2 is FVKESK. CDR3 loop: CASSQSALGLAGVGEQFF. The CDR3 region has the DNA TGTGCCAGCAGCCAATCGGCCCTTGGGCTAGCGGGAGTTGGGGAGCAGTTCTTC.

The rearrangement uses TRBV5-1 and TRBJ2-5; D is uncertain. Germline V gene lookup returns CDR1 SGHRS and CDR2 YFSETQ. The CDR3 is 13 residues long. Trimming cost V 5 bases and J 1 base, with 9 bases left between them. DNA of the CDR3: TGCGCCAGCAGTCAGGAGATCCAAGAGACCCAGTACTTC. As protein: CASSQEIQETQYF.

V gene TRBV5-1 combines with J gene TRBJ1-4; no clear D. Trimming pared 0 bases from V and 8 bases from J, leaving 11 bases between. Germline CDR1 reads SGHRS; CDR2 reads YFSETQ. The CDR3 has 14 residues. DNA of the CDR3: TGCGCCAGCAGCTTGGAAGGAGCGGGGGAAAAACTGTTTTTT. It translates to CASSLEGAGEKLFF.

The chain combines TRBV7-9 with TRBJ1-1; D unclear. This CDR3 spans 14 amino acids. The V and J ends lost 1 base and 5 bases respectively, with 11 bases between them. Looked up from germline, CDR1 is SEHNR and CDR2 is FQNEAQ (reference sequence). The CDR3 sequence is CASSLGLVWTEAFF. The CDR3 DNA is TGTGCCAGCAGCTTAGGGCTGGTGTGGACTGAAGCTTTCTTT.

CDR3: CSARILTEAFF. In nucleotides, the CDR3 is TGCAGTGCTCGAATCTTGACTGAAGCTTTCTTT. V is TRBV20-1 and J is TRBJ1-1; D is ambiguous. Germline-derived CDR1 and CDR2 are DFQATT and SNEGSKA (reference sequence). The CDR3 loop spans 11 amino acids. V was shortened by 5 bases and J by 5 bases, with 9 bases between the two germline ends.

The V call is TRBV6-5, the J call TRBJ2-2; 9 bases match TRBD1. The CDR3 contains 15 residues. Trimming cost V 4 bases and J 6 bases; bases outside gene matches: 6. Germline CDR1 is MNHEY and CDR2 is SVGAGI. This CDR3 is CASSSRTGAPGELFF. The CDR3 nucleotides read TGTGCCAGCAGTTCCCGGACAGGGGCCCCCGGGGAGCTGTTTTTT.

The chain is built from TRBV7-3 and TRBJ2-3, with no clear D. V shed 2 bases and J shed 4 bases, with 10 bases lying between them. The CDR3 extends over 14 amino acids. Germline assignment: CDR1 SGHTA and CDR2 FQGTGA. CDR3 loop: CASSLFHGADTQYF. In DNA form, the CDR3 reads TGTGCCAGCAGCTTATTTCATGGGGCAGATACGCAGTATTTT.

This clone was counted a single time. J is TRBJ1-1 and V is TRBV7-9, with D possibly matching TRBD1 (6 bases). The germline V and J ends were trimmed by 8 bases and 6 bases, with 16 bases remaining between them. CDR1 and CDR2 (germline): SEHNR, FQNEAQ (reference sequence). The CDR3 contains 13 residues. CDR3 DNA sequence: TGTGCCAGCGAAGGGGGGAGGGACCCTGAAGCTTTCTTT. It translates to CASEGGRDPEAFF.

J is TRBJ1-5 and V is TRBV28; D is possibly TRBD1 (5 bases). V was clipped by 8 bases and J by 2 bases, with 25 bases between them. The CDR3 contains 18 residues. CDR1 is MDHEN, CDR2 SYDVKM, per germline. The CDR3 spells CASEGDLGHPGGNQPQHF. The CDR3 nucleotides are TGTGCCAGCGAAGGGGATTTAGGGCATCCTGGAGGCAATCAGCCCCAGCATTTT.

This sequence joins TRBV7-8 and TRBJ2-3, with D perhaps matching TRBD1 (6 bases). Germline values: CDR1 SGHVS, CDR2 FQNEAQ. The CDR3 has 15 amino acids. V lost 3 bases to trimming and J lost 1 base, with 11 bases between them. This CDR3 reads CASSLSRGGTDTQYF. The CDR3 DNA reads as TGTGCCAGCAGCTTGTCCAGGGGCGGCACAGATACGCAGTATTTT. Full variable domain (missing parts from reference TRBV7-8 and TRBJ2-3): GAGVSQSPRYKVAKRGQDVALRCDPISGHVSLFWYQQALGQGPEFLTYFQNEAQLDKSGLPSDRFFAERPEGSVSTLKIQRTQQEDSAVYLCASSLSRGGTDTQYFGPGTRLTVL.

The V and J genes are TRBV30 and TRBJ1-1; TRBD1 might be the D (5 bases). This CDR3 contains 11 residues. The germline V gene has CDR1 GTSNPN and CDR2 SVGIG (reference sequence). V was clipped by 8 bases and J by 5 bases, with 12 bases between them. This chain's CDR3 is CARGDWTEAFF. In DNA, the CDR3 is TGTGCCCGGGGGGATTGGACTGAAGCTTTCTTT. The complete variable domain, with remaining parts taken from reference TRBV30 and TRBJ1-1, reads SQTIHQWPATLVQPVGSPLSLECTVEGTSNPNLYWYRQAAGRGLQLLFYSVGIGQISSEVPQNLSASRPQDRQFILSSKKLLLSDSGFYLCARGDWTEAFFGQGTRLTVV.

The CDR3 DNA reads TGTGCCAGCAGCCAAGCGGGAGGGGTGACAGATACGCAGTATTTT. Its protein product is CASSQAGGVTDTQYF. The rearrangement joins TRBV4-2 to TRBJ2-3, with 8 bases matching TRBD2. CDR3 length: 15 residues. J lost 3 bases, V lost 1 base, and 3 bases had no gene match. The germline V gene has CDR1 LGHNA and CDR2 YNFKEQ.

The CDR3 bases are TGTGCCAGCAGCTTGCGCGGGAGCGGTGGCACCGGGGAGCTGTTTTTT. Translated, it gives CASSLRGSGGTGELFF. The rearrangement links TRBV7-2 to TRBJ2-2; the match to TRBD2 covers 7 bases. The CDR3 has 16 residues. Germline-derived CDR1 and CDR2 are SGHTA and FQGNSA. Losses at the gene ends were 3 bases for V and 4 bases for J; bases not matched to a gene: 8.

V is TRBV5-5 and J is TRBJ2-1, with D tentatively TRBD1 (6 bases). With 3 bases removed from V and 9 bases from J, the gap between germline ends came to 19 bases. The CDR3 consists of 15 residues. In germline, CDR1 is SGHKS, CDR2 YYEKEE (reference sequence). CDR3 residues: CASSYMTGNLGEQFF. DNA for the CDR3: TGTGCCAGCAGCTACATGACAGGAAATCTGGGTGAGCAGTTCTTC.

This rearrangement joins TRBV7-8 to TRBJ2-7; D is undetermined. CDR1 is SGHVS, CDR2 FQNEAQ, per germline. V was clipped by 3 bases and J by 2 bases, with 8 bases between them. The CDR3 length is 13 residues. The CDR3 here is CASSFSGPYEQYF. In nucleotides, the CDR3 is TGTGCCAGCAGCTTCTCGGGCCCCTACGAGCAGTACTTC. Full variable domain (missing parts from reference TRBV7-8 and TRBJ2-7): GAGVSQSPRYKVAKRGQDVALRCDPISGHVSLFWYQQALGQGPEFLTYFQNEAQLDKSGLPSDRFFAERPEGSVSTLKIQRTQQEDSAVYLCASSFSGPYEQYFGPGTRLTVT.

The V call is TRBV28, the J call TRBJ1-6; tentative D call: TRBD1 (5 bases). The germline CDR1 and CDR2 sequences are MDHEN and SYDVKM. The CDR3 runs 15 residues. The V gene lost 5 bases and the J gene lost 5 bases, with 13 bases spanning the gap. The CDR3 here is CASSPPRGHNSPLHF. DNA of the CDR3: TGTGCCAGCAGTCCGCCGCGGGGCCATAATTCACCCCTCCACTTT.

The chain is built from TRBV5-1 and TRBJ1-2; D is undetermined. Germline V lookup: CDR1 SGHRS, CDR2 YFSETQ. Between the trimmed V and J ends, which lost 0 bases and 5 bases, there was a span of 11 bases. The CDR3 has 14 amino acids. The CDR3 reads CASSLAEAVYGYTF. DNA for the CDR3: TGCGCCAGCAGCTTGGCCGAGGCGGTTTATGGCTACACCTTC.

V usage is TRBV27 and J usage is TRBJ2-7; D is undetermined. Trimming shortened V by 10 bases and J by 1 base, and 17 bases separated the two germline ends. The germline V gene encodes CDR1 MNHEY and CDR2 SMNVEV (reference sequence). The CDR3 sequence is 14 residues long. CDR3 residues: CATWAPSESYEQYF. The DNA for the CDR3 is TGTGCCACTTGGGCCCCGAGCGAATCCTACGAGCAGTACTTC.

The rearrangement uses TRBV19 and TRBJ1-2, with D possibly matching TRBD1 (5 bases). Germline-derived CDR1 and CDR2 are LNHDA and SQIVND (reference sequence). The CDR3 has 14 amino acids. Trimming stripped 8 bases from V and 4 bases from J, with 17 bases between. CDR3: CASLPRGAVYGYTF. In nucleotides, the CDR3 is TGTGCCAGTTTGCCACGGGGCGCGGTCTATGGCTACACCTTC.

The count of this clone is one. As DNA, the CDR3 is TGTGCCAGTAGTATAGGGGCCCCGGGACAGGGAGATACTGGGGCCAACGTCCTGACTTTC. Its protein product is CASSIGAPGQGDTGANVLTF. The rearrangement joins TRBV19 to TRBJ2-6; 9 bases line up with TRBD1. Looked up from germline, CDR1 is LNHDA and CDR2 is SQIVND (reference sequence). The CDR3 contains 20 residues. J gave up 2 bases and V 1 base, and 12 bases lay outside the gene matches.